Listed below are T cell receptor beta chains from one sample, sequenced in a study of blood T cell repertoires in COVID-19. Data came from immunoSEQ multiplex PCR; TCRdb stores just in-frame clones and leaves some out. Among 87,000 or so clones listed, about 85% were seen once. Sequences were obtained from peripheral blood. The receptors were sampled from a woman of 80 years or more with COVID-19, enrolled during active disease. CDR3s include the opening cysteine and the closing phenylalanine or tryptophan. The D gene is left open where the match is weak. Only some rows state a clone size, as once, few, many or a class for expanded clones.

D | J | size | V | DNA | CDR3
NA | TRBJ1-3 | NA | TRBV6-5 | TGTGCCAGCAGCACCCGTAGCTCTGGAAACACCATATATTTT | CASSTRSSGNTIYF
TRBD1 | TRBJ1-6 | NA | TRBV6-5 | TGTGCCAGCAGTCAAAGGACAGGGCAGGATTCACCCCTCCACTTT | CASSQRTGQDSPLHF
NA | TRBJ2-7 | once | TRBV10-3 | TGTGCCATCAGTGAGCTGGTAGGCTCGGGCGAGCAGTACTTC | CAISELVGSGEQYF
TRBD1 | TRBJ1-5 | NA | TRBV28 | TGTGCCAGCAGCTCGACAGGGGAGTATAGCAATCAGCCCCAGCATTTT | CASSSTGEYSNQPQHF
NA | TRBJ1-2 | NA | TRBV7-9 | TGTGCCAGCAGCTCGCGACAGGCCGGGGATGGCTACACCTTC | CASSSRQAGDGYTF
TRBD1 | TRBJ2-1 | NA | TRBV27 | TGTGCCAGCAGTCGAGCCGTGACAGGGGGACCATACAATGAGCAGTTCTTC | CASSRAVTGGPYNEQFF
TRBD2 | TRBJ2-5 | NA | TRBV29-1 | TGCAGCGTTGCGCTAGCGGGGAAGGAGACCCAGTACTTC | CSVALAGKETQYF
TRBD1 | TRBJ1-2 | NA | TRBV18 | TGTGCCAGCTCACCCCGGACAGGATCATATGGCTACACCTTC | CASSPRTGSYGYTF
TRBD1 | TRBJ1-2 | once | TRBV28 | TGTGCCAGCAGTTTACCGGACAGGATCTATGGCTACACCTTC | CASSLPDRIYGYTF
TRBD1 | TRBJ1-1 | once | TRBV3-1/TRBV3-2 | TGTGCCAGCAGCCAAACTACAGGGGTTGGGACTGAAGCTTTCTTT | CASSQTTGVGTEAFF
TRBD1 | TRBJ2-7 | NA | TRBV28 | TGTGCCAGCAGGCAACAGGGGGTTTTGTCCTACGAGCAGTACTTC | CASRQQGVLSYEQYF
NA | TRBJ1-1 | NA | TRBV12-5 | TGTGCTAGTGGTTTGGGGAGGGGTTACACTGAAGCTTTCTTT | CASGLGRGYTEAFF
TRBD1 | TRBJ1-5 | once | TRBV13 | TGTGCCAGCAGCTGCCGGACAGGCCTCAATCAGCCCCAGCATTTT | CASSCRTGLNQPQHF
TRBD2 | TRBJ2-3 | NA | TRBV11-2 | TGTGCCAGCAAACTCGGGGGGACCGAGTTTAGCACAGATACGCAGTATTTT | CASKLGGTEFSTDTQYF
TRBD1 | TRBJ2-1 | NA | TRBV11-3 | TGTGCCAGCAGCCGGACAGGGGACAATGAGCAGTTCTTC | CASSRTGDNEQFF
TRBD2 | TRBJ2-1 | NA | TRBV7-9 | TGTGCCAGCAGCTTAGGGGGGACTAGCGGGGCGTACAATGAGCAGTTCTTC | CASSLGGTSGAYNEQFF
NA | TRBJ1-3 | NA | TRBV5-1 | TGCGCCAGCAGCTTGGATATAGTCCGCTCTGGAAACACCATATATTTT | CASSLDIVRSGNTIYF
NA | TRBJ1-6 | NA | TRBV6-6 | TGTGCCAGCACCCTCCGGTGGTTCCAAGGAGGTTCACCCCTCCACTTT | CASTLRWFQGGSPLHF
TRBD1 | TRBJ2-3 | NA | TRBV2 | TGTGCCAGCAGTTCACAGGGGACAAACACAGATACGCAGTATTTT | CASSSQGTNTDTQYF
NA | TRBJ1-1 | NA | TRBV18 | TGTGCCAGTTCAAGGAGGAACACTGAAGCTTTCTTT | CASSRRNTEAFF
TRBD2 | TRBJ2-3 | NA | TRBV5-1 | TGCGCCAGCAGCCTAGCGGGAGGCGCAGATACGCAGTATTTT | CASSLAGGADTQYF
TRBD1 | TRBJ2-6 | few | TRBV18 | TGTGCCAGCACCGGCCCGGGACAGGTCTCTGGGGCCAACGTCCTGACTTTC | CASTGPGQVSGANVLTF
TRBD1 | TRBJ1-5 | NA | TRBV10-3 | TGTGCCATCAGTGAGGACAGGGTATCCACGTTTATTTCGCCCCAGCATTTT | CAISEDRVSTFISPQHF
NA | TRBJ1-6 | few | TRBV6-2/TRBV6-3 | TGTGCCAGCAGTTACTCCCCGACAGGTCCGGGAAGCTCCTATAATTCACCCCTCCACTTT | CASSYSPTGPGSSYNSPLHF
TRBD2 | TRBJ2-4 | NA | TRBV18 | TGTGCCAGCTCGGACCTTAGCGGGGGGGCCAAAAACATTCAGTACTTC | CASSDLSGGAKNIQYF
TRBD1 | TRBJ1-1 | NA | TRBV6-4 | TGTGCCAGCAGGGGACAGGGAGTGGCTGAAGCTTTCTTT | CASRGQGVAEAFF
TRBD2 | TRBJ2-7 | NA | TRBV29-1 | TGCAGCGTCCGAGACCGGAATCTAGCGGGAGCCTCCAAGAGATACGAGCAGTACTTC | CSVRDRNLAGASKRYEQYF
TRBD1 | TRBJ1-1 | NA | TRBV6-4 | TGTGCCAGCAGTCCCGGGGACAGGGGGCTGGCTGAAGCTTTCTTT | CASSPGDRGLAEAFF
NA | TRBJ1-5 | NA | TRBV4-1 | TGCGCCAGCAGCCTCCAGGGGTGGCAGCCCCAGCATTTT | CASSLQGWQPQHF
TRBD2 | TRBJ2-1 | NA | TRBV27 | TGTGCCAGCAGGGCCCTAGGACTAGCGGGGGCCAATGAGCAGTTCTTC | CASRALGLAGANEQFF
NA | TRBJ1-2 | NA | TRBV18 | TGTGCCAGCTCACCTACCCAACAGGGTAACTATGGCTACACCTTC | CASSPTQQGNYGYTF
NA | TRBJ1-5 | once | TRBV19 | TGTGCCAGTAGTATGGTGCAGTATCAGCCCCAGCATTTT | CASSMVQYQPQHF
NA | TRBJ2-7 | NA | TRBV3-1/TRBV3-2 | TGTGCCAGCAGCCAAATCCCCGGGGGATCCTACGAGCAGTACTTC | CASSQIPGGSYEQYF
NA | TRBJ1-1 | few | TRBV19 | TGTGCCAGTAGTATAGGTCCCGGCAGGGAAATCACTGAAGCTTTCTTT | CASSIGPGREITEAFF
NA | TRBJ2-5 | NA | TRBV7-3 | TGTGCCAGCAGCACGGACAGTTTTCAAGAGACCCAGTACTTC | CASSTDSFQETQYF
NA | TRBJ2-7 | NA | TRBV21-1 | TGTGCCAGCAGCAAAGCCCCCCACAGGGTAGCGACTTCGGGCGAGCAGTACTTC | CASSKAPHRVATSGEQYF
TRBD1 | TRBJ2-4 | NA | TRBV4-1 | TGCGCCAGCAGCCCATTGCCCGGGACAGGGTGGGGGACCAAAAACATTCAGTACTTC | CASSPLPGTGWGTKNIQYF
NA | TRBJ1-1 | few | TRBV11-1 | TGTGCCAGCAGCTTAGAGGAGGGGACTGAAGCTTTCTTT | CASSLEEGTEAFF
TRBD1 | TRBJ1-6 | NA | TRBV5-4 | TGTGCCAGCAGCTATAACAGGGGGCTTGAGTATAATTCACCCCTCCACTTT | CASSYNRGLEYNSPLHF